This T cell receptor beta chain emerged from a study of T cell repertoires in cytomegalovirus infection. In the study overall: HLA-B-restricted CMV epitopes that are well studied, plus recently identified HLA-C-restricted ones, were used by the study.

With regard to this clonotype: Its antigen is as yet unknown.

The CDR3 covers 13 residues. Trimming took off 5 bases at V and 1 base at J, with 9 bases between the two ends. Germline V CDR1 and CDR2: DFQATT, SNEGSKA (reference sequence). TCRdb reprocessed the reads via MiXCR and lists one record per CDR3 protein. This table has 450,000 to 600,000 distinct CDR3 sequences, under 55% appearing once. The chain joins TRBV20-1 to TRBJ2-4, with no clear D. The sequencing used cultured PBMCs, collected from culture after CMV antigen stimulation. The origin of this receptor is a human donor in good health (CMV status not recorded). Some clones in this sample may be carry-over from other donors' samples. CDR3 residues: CSADLGAKNIQYF. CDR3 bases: TGCAGTGCTGACTTGGGGGCCAAAAACATTCAGTACTTC.